Listed here are 20 T cell receptor beta chains from one sample, sequenced in a study of T cells in Graves' hyperthyroidism and ophthalmopathy. Amplification of TCR beta CDR3 regions used RNA as the template. Carried out on the TCR CDR3, a first-round RT-PCR used the HTBI primer set. TCRdb re-called the multiplex PCR reads through MiXCR, storing one row per CDR3 protein. The sample has roughly 500,000 distinct CDR3 sequences, over 45% seen once. Input material: peripheral blood or thyroid tissue (not recorded which). The receptors derive from an adult woman with Graves' disease, either hyperthyroidism or ophthalmopathy (not recorded which).

V is TRBV10-3 and J is TRBJ1-1, with 8 bases that match TRBD1. The J segment lost 7 bases and the V segment lost 10 bases, leaving 17 bases of the junction unmatched. The CDR3 runs 15 residues. Germline V gene lookup returns CDR1 ENHRY and CDR2 SYGVKD. This CDR3 is CATSRDPGTGHEAFF. CDR3 sequence (DNA): TGTGCCACCAGCAGAGACCCTGGGACAGGACATGAAGCTTTCTTT.

This clonotype was observed many times. The V call is TRBV4-3, the J call TRBJ2-5; 15 nucleotides match TRBD2. V lost 0 bases to trimming and J lost 4 bases; unmatched junction nucleotides: 6. The CDR3 extends over 18 amino acids. CDR1 is LGHNA, CDR2 YSLEER, per germline. CDR3 coding DNA: TGCGCCAGCAGCCAAGATCGGGGACTAGCGGGAGGACGAGAGACCCAGTACTTC. This gives the protein CASSQDRGLAGGRETQYF.

This chain uses TRBV15 with TRBJ2-1, with 11 bases aligning to TRBD1. This CDR3 comprises 15 residues. From germline, CDR1 is LNHNV and CDR2 YYDKDF (reference sequence). Germline trimming cut 9 bases from V and 3 bases from J; bases unmatched to any gene: 7. The DNA for the CDR3 is TGTGCCACTAAAGTGGGACAGGGGGTCTACAATGAGCAGTTCTTC. Protein sequence: CATKVGQGVYNEQFF.

This clonotype showed up many times. The rearrangement links TRBV5-1 to TRBJ2-5, with a tentative D call TRBD1 (5 bases). Trimming removed 0 bases at V and 2 bases at J, with 11 bases between. The CDR3 is made up of 15 amino acids. Per germline, CDR1 SGHRS and CDR2 YFSETQ. CDR3 bases: TGCGCCAGCAGCTTGGGCCCCACAGGACAAGAGACCCAGTACTTC. It yields the protein CASSLGPTGQETQYF.

The chain joins TRBV7-9 to TRBJ1-2; weak D call: TRBD1 (6 bases). The germline gives CDR1 SEHNR, CDR2 FQNEAQ (reference sequence). V lost 5 bases, J lost 5 bases, and 18 bases lay in between. The CDR3 totals 15 residues. The CDR3 region is CASSADSAPDYGYTF. CDR3 sequence (DNA): TGTGCCAGCAGCGCGGACAGTGCCCCTGATTATGGCTACACCTTC. Looking up the rest from reference TRBV7-9 and TRBJ1-2 gives the full variable domain: DTGVSQNPRHKITKRGQNVTFRCDPISEHNRLYWYRQTLGQGPEFLTYFQNEAQLEKSRLLSDRFSAERPKGSFSTLEIQRTEQGDSAMYLCASSADSAPDYGYTFGSGTRLTVV.

This clonotype showed up many times. The rearrangement links TRBV5-1 to TRBJ2-6; D is unclear. Trimming took off 0 bases at V and 0 bases at J, with 4 bases between the two ends. Germline loops: CDR1 SGHRS, CDR2 YFSETQ. The CDR3 has 15 residues. The CDR3 DNA reads TGCGCCAGCAGCTTGGAATACTCTGGGGCCAACGTCCTGACTTTC. It translates to CASSLEYSGANVLTF.

This clonotype was detected many times. The chain is built from TRBV7-9 and TRBJ1-2; no reliable D call. Deletions cut 4 bases from V and 4 bases from J, with 7 bases between. Germline CDR1 and CDR2: SEHNR and FQNEAQ (reference sequence). CDR3 length equals 12 residues. The CDR3 spells CASSSGPYGYTF. CDR3 in DNA: TGTGCCAGCAGCTCGGGTCCCTATGGCTACACCTTC.

This clonotype appeared many times. The genes are TRBV12-3 or TRBV12-4 and TRBJ2-2, with no clear D. Trimming removed 2 bases at V and 6 bases at J, with 7 bases between. The CDR3 spans 13 residues. The CDR3 loop reads CASSLKRSGELFF. In DNA form, the CDR3 reads TGTGCCAGCAGTTTAAAGAGGTCCGGGGAGCTGTTTTTT.

This clonotype was observed many times. This sequence joins TRBV7-2 and TRBJ2-2; 7 nucleotides line up with TRBD2. The length of the CDR3 is 15 residues. V lost 1 base, J lost 5 bases, and 4 bases stayed unmatched. Germline loops: CDR1 SGHTA, CDR2 FQGNSA. Here the CDR3 DNA reads TGTGCCAGCAGCTTAGGCCGAGCGGGAACCGGGGAGCTGTTTTTT. Amino acid sequence: CASSLGRAGTGELFF.

The V call is TRBV7-9, the J call TRBJ1-5; TRBD1 agrees at 9 bases. The CDR3 covers 15 residues. Germline lookup yields CDR1 SEHNR and CDR2 FQNEAQ (reference sequence). V gave up 7 bases and J gave up 7 bases; unmatched junction bases: 11. CDR3 bases: TGTGCCAGCAAGTCCATGGGACAGGGATCACAGCCCCAGCATTTT. Amino acid sequence: CASKSMGQGSQPQHF.

DNA for the CDR3: TGTGCCAGCAGCGTTAGTGGGAGGGAAGAGACCCAGCATTTT. This translates into CASSVSGREETQHF. The V and J genes are TRBV9 and TRBJ1-5; no definite D call. V dropped 2 bases and J dropped 11 bases, with 17 bases sitting between them. This CDR3 is 14 amino acids long. Germline CDR1 and CDR2: SGDLS and YYNGEE. Full variable domain (remainder filled in from reference TRBV9 and TRBJ1-5): DSGVTQTPKHLITATGQRVTLRCSPRSGDLSVYWYQQSLDQGLQFLIQYYNGEERAKGNILERFSAQQFPDLHSELNLSSLELGDSALYFCASSVSGREETQHFGDGTRLSIL.

The V call is TRBV7-9, the J call TRBJ1-2; no reliable D call. The germline V gene has CDR1 SEHNR and CDR2 FQNEAQ (reference sequence). The length of the CDR3 is 14 residues. The V gene lost 3 bases and the J gene lost 5 bases, with 13 bases spanning the gap. The DNA of the CDR3 is TGTGCCAGCAGCTTGTACAGTACCTTTTATGGCTACACCTTC. This encodes CASSLYSTFYGYTF.

The chain has TRBV20-1 and TRBJ1-1; 10 positions agree with TRBD1. This CDR3 comprises 18 residues. The trim removed 3 bases at V and 4 bases at J, leaving 17 bases unmatched. The V gene's germline CDR1 is DFQATT and CDR2 SNEGSKA (reference sequence). The CDR3: CSASSYSPGQGSATEAFF. The CDR3 DNA reads TGCAGTGCTAGCAGTTACTCCCCGGGACAGGGGTCAGCCACTGAAGCTTTCTTT.

On this clonotype itself: This may stem from a read error, because a much larger clone lies one nucleotide away. A read error is likely, as this CDR3 ends without the conserved phenylalanine or tryptophan. The rearrangement joins TRBV6-5 to TRBJ2-6; D not resolved. This CDR3 contains 16 residues. CDR1 and CDR2 (germline): MNHEY, SVGAGI. V shed 6 bases and J shed 0 bases, with 12 bases lying between them. The DNA of the CDR3 is TGTGCCAGCAGCCCCCGGCAAGTCTCTGGGGCCAACGTCCTGACTCTC. Translation: CASSPRQVSGANVLTL.

The J gene is TRBJ2-6, the V gene TRBV20-1; D is perhaps TRBD2 (5 bases). Trimming removed 6 bases at V and 4 bases at J, with 13 bases between. This CDR3 is 14 amino acids long. Germline V gene lookup returns CDR1 DFQATT and CDR2 SNEGSKA (reference sequence). CDR3 DNA sequence: TGCAGTGCGGCTCCGGGGAGCGGGGCCAACGTCCTGACTTTC. The encoded protein is CSAAPGSGANVLTF.

This clonotype was detected a few times. This sequence joins TRBV27 and TRBJ1-2, with D perhaps TRBD1 (5 bases). Germline V gene sequence: CDR1 MNHEY, CDR2 SMNVEV (reference sequence). The ends were cut back, 3 bases at V and 2 bases at J, with 10 bases in the middle. This CDR3 contains 14 residues. The CDR3 region is CASSFREGNYGYTF. The CDR3 DNA reads TGTGCCAGCAGTTTCAGGGAGGGGAACTATGGCTACACCTTC.

This clonotype was picked up a small number of times. The V gene is TRBV7-2, the J gene TRBJ2-7, with unresolved D. Trimming left V 8 bases short and J 7 bases short, with 15 bases between. The CDR3 totals 12 residues. The germline V gene has CDR1 SGHTA and CDR2 FQGNSA. The CDR3 is CASYISPLEQYF. DNA of the CDR3: TGTGCCAGCTACATTAGTCCCTTAGAGCAGTACTTC.

This clonotype was counted at least ten times. The V gene is TRBV11-3, the J gene TRBJ2-2; 7 bases fit TRBD1. The CDR3 length is 15 residues. J gave up 4 bases and V 5 bases, and 7 bases lay outside the gene matches. CDR1 is SGHNT, CDR2 YENEEA, per germline. This chain's CDR3 is CASSVGDSVTGELFF. The CDR3 region has the DNA TGTGCCAGCAGCGTTGGGGACAGTGTCACCGGGGAGCTGTTTTTT.

Ten or more counts support this clonotype. The gene calls are TRBV14 and TRBJ2-7; 8 nucleotides line up with TRBD2. V lost 4 bases to trimming and J lost 4 bases; unmatched junction nucleotides: 6. The CDR3 is 14 residues long. In germline, CDR1 is SGHDN, CDR2 FVKESK. CDR3 protein: CASSLIAGKYEQYF. The CDR3 coding sequence is TGTGCCAGCAGCCTCATAGCGGGGAAATACGAGCAGTACTTC.

This clonotype was observed a few times. Given a much more abundant clone one base away, this may be a read error. CDR3 in amino acids: CASSVGASGSLQEAQYF. Written as DNA, the CDR3 is TGTGCCAGCAGCGTAGGGGCTAGCGGGAGCCTTCAAGAGGCCCAGTACTTC. The J gene is TRBJ2-5, the V gene TRBV9; 10 bases map to TRBD2. The CDR3 loop spans 17 amino acids. In germline, CDR1 is SGDLS, CDR2 YYNGEE.